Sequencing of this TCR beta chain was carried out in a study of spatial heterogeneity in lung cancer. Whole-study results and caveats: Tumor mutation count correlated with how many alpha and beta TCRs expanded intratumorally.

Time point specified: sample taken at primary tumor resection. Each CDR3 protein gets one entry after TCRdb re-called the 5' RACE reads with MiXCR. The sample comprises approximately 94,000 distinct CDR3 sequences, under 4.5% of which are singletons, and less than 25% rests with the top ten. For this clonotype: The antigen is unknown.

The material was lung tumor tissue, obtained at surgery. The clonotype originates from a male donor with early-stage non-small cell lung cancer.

The CDR3 coding sequence is TGTGCCAGCAGTTCCCCGGACAGGGTGAGCTCACCCCTCCACTTT. Translation: CASSSPDRVSSPLHF. J is TRBJ1-6 and V is TRBV6-6; 8 bases fit TRBD1. Germline loops: CDR1 MNHNY, CDR2 SVGAGI (reference sequence). J was trimmed by 10 bases and V by 4 bases; bases with no gene match: 9. This CDR3 is built from 15 residues.